This T cell receptor (beta chain) was found in a study of T cell responses to AZD1222 COVID-19 vaccine. As concerns this clone: No antigen is known for it.

Clones were read by immunoSEQ multiplex PCR, and TCRdb kept only the in-frame ones, dropping some. The sample contains approximately 150,000 clones, around nine tenths of which appear only once. General study points: Spike was spanned by vaccine-associated CD4 TCRs, which were dominant at 160-218 and 743-854. It should be noted that donors were predominantly white British and more often female, and clonal diversity was possibly underestimated. In all cases, repertoires were sampled only after the peak T cell response.

This sample comprised peripheral blood, obtained on day 0 of AZD1222 vaccination. The receptor's source is an adult in good health.

CDR3 bases: TGTGCCAGCAGTGGAGGACAGCCCCAGCATTTT. Translated, it gives CASSGGQPQHF. This chain links TRBV2 with TRBJ1-5; no firm D call. Germline V gene data show CDR1 as SNHLY and CDR2 as FYNNEI. CDR3 length: 11 residues. V was shortened by 4 bases and J by 7 bases, with 5 bases between the two germline ends.